Presented here are 20 T cell receptor beta chains from one specimen sequenced in a study of T cell responses to AZD1222 COVID-19 vaccine. The repertoire was sequenced with immunoSEQ multiplex PCR; TCRdb's copy has only in-frame clones and lacks some. The table has about 180,000 clones, about nine tenths seen once. This sample comprised peripheral blood, obtained on day 0 of AZD1222 vaccination. The receptor source for this set is an adult in good health.

The chain is built from TRBV18 and TRBJ1-3; 7 nucleotides agree with TRBD1. The J segment lost 1 base and the V segment lost 1 base, leaving 7 bases of the junction unmatched. The CDR3 has 17 amino acids. Per germline, CDR1 KGHSH and CDR2 LQKENI. The CDR3 is CASSPQTNRGSGNTIYF. Written as DNA, the CDR3 is TGTGCCAGCTCACCACAAACGAACAGGGGTTCTGGAAACACCATATATTTT.

The gene calls are TRBV29-1 and TRBJ2-5, with D unclear. Trimming removed 4 bases at V and 7 bases at J, with 19 bases between. CDR1 is SQVTM and CDR2 is ANQGSEA in the germline V gene. The CDR3 consists of 14 residues. The CDR3 here is CSVVGIVGLATQYF. CDR3 bases: TGCAGCGTTGTGGGGATCGTAGGGTTGGCGACCCAGTACTTC. Full variable domain (rest looked up from reference TRBV29-1 and TRBJ2-5): SAVISQKPSRDICQRGTSLTIQCQVDSQVTMMFWYRQQPGQSLTLIATANQGSEATYESGFVIDKFPISRPNLTFSTLTVSNMSPEDSSIYLCSVVGIVGLATQYFGPGTRLLVL.

The chain joins TRBV7-2 to TRBJ1-1, with TRBD1 as a possible D gene (5 bases). V lost 2 bases and J lost 5, with 18 bases in between. The CDR3 runs to 16 residues. Per germline, CDR1 SGHTA and CDR2 FQGNSA. This CDR3 reads CASSLTSGSVLTEAFF. The CDR3 region has the DNA TGTGCCAGCAGCTTAACCTCAGGGAGCGTGCTGACTGAAGCTTTCTTT.

The chain joins TRBV5-8 to TRBJ2-5, with 7 bases aligning to TRBD1. The V and J ends lost 3 bases and 4 bases, in that order; junction bases with no gene match: 3. This CDR3 contains 13 residues. Germline values: CDR1 SGHTS, CDR2 YDEGEE. The CDR3 protein is CASSSRDRETQYF. The CDR3 DNA reads TGTGCCAGCAGCTCCCGGGACAGAGAGACCCAGTACTTC.

The chain couples TRBV6-5 to TRBJ1-5; 10 bases map to TRBD1. CDR1 MNHEY and CDR2 SVGAGI come from the germline V gene. After removal of 4 bases from V and 7 bases from J, the junction contained 7 bases not matched to a gene. The CDR3 is 15 residues long. CDR3 nucleotide sequence: TGTGCCAGCAGTTCCTCCGGGACAGGGGCCCAGCCCCAGCATTTT. Translation: CASSSSGTGAQPQHF.

The V call is TRBV4-3, the J call TRBJ2-4; the D gene could be TRBD1 or TRBD2 (5 bases each). The CDR3 is 16 amino acids. V gave up 0 bases and J gave up 6 bases, with 15 bases separating them. CDR1 and CDR2 (germline): LGHNA, YSLEER. The CDR3 nucleotides read TGCGCCAGCAGCCAAGAGCAGGCAGGGACGGGAAACATTCAGTACTTC. It yields the protein CASSQEQAGTGNIQYF.

This clone was recorded only once. The V and J genes are TRBV6-2 or TRBV6-3 and TRBJ1-2; no reliable D call. The CDR3 runs to 12 residues. Looked up from germline, CDR1 is MNHEY and CDR2 is SVGEGT. Trimming shortened V by 3 bases and J by 6 bases, and 8 bases separated the two germline ends. CDR3 amino acids: CASSYIGNGYTF. Here the CDR3 DNA reads TGTGCCAGCAGTTATATAGGGAATGGCTACACCTTC.

This chain links TRBV9 with TRBJ2-7; TRBD2 matches at 9 bases. CDR1 SGDLS and CDR2 YYNGEE come from the germline V gene. V lost 0 bases, J lost 4 bases, and 8 bases stayed unmatched. The CDR3 loop spans 16 amino acids. The CDR3 DNA sequence: TGTGCCAGCAGCGTAGCTAGCGGGGATTCATTTTACGAGCAGTACTTC. Encoded protein: CASSVASGDSFYEQYF.

The chain uses TRBV7-2 and TRBJ1-4; D not certain. Germline CDR1 is SGHTA and CDR2 is FQGNSA. With 1 base removed from V and 7 bases from J, the gap between germline ends came to 7 bases. The CDR3 has 13 residues. CDR3 in amino acids: CASSLGDSEKLFF. The CDR3 DNA sequence: TGTGCCAGCAGCTTAGGGGATTCTGAAAAACTGTTTTTT.

This clone has a single count. The V call is TRBV6-1, the J call TRBJ2-7, with a tentative D call TRBD2 (6 bases). Trimming pared 1 base from V and 3 bases from J, leaving 10 bases between. The germline V gene has CDR1 MNHNS and CDR2 SASEGT. The CDR3 runs to 14 residues. CDR3 residues: CASSEGWGLYEQYF. Here the CDR3 DNA reads TGTGCCAGCAGTGAAGGGTGGGGACTCTACGAGCAGTACTTC.

The rearrangement links TRBV5-6 to TRBJ1-3, with D uncertain. CDR3 size: 15 residues. Between the trimmed V and J ends, which lost 4 bases and 4 bases, there was a span of 15 bases. The V gene's germline CDR1 is SGHDT and CDR2 YYEEEE. This chain's CDR3 is CASSPRSVYGNTIYF. Here the CDR3 DNA reads TGTGCCAGCAGCCCCAGAAGCGTTTACGGAAACACCATATATTTT.

The chain is built from TRBV7-2 and TRBJ2-5; D possibly matches TRBD1 or TRBD2 (5 bases each). The CDR3 has 14 residues. Germline V gene sequence: CDR1 SGHTA, CDR2 FQGNSA. Deletions cut 4 bases from V and 1 base from J, with 10 bases between. The CDR3 spells CASSSLGTQETQYF. The CDR3 DNA is TGTGCCAGCAGCTCCCTCGGGACCCAAGAGACCCAGTACTTC.

The chain is built from TRBV6-1 and TRBJ1-6, with a weak D call TRBD1 (5 bases). CDR1 MNHNS and CDR2 SASEGT come from the germline V gene. The CDR3 length is 14 residues. V gave up 0 bases and J gave up 11 bases, with 11 bases separating them. In DNA, the CDR3 is TGTGCCAGCAGTGAAGCGCCCGGGACGGCACCCCTCCACTTT. Protein sequence: CASSEAPGTAPLHF.

Regarding this clone: The junction departs from the called germline gene at one end, perhaps through a read error. This sequence joins TRBV20-1 and TRBJ2-7; TRBD2 agrees at 8 bases. Germline CDR1 and CDR2: DFQATT and SNEGSKA (reference sequence). This CDR3 contains 13 residues. CDR3 DNA sequence: TGCAGTGCTAGTCTTCCCGGGGGGGGCATGGCGCACTTC. Protein sequence: CSASLPGGGMAHF.

This clone appeared once. The gene calls are TRBV5-1 and TRBJ2-2; weak D call: TRBD2 (5 bases). The CDR3 has 14 amino acids. The germline gives CDR1 SGHRS, CDR2 YFSETQ. V dropped 7 bases and J dropped 4 bases, with 14 bases sitting between them. CDR3 sequence (DNA): TGCGCCAGCTCATCGGGGTTAGGCACCGGGGAGCTGTTTTTT. As protein: CASSSGLGTGELFF.

The J gene is TRBJ2-7, the V gene TRBV6-5, with D perhaps matching TRBD1 or TRBD2 (5 bases each). The germline CDR1 and CDR2 sequences are MNHEY and SVGAGI. The V gene lost 7 bases and the J gene lost 0 bases, with 13 bases spanning the gap. This CDR3 is 14 amino acids long. CDR3 sequence: CASIPGRHSYEQYF. The CDR3 DNA reads TGTGCCAGCATTCCGGGACGGCACTCCTACGAGCAGTACTTC.

This clone has just one count. The chain combines TRBV30 with TRBJ1-2; perhaps TRBD1 as D (5 bases). This CDR3 comprises 13 residues. Trimming shortened V by 0 bases and J by 5 bases, and 10 bases separated the two germline ends. Germline assignment: CDR1 GTSNPN and CDR2 SVGIG (reference sequence). The CDR3 protein is CAWSVRGEYGYTF. The CDR3 coding sequence is TGTGCCTGGAGTGTACGGGGGGAGTATGGCTACACCTTC.

The chain links TRBV5-4 to TRBJ2-5; either TRBD1 or TRBD2 may fit D (5 bases each). The V end lost 0 bases, the J end lost 3 bases, and 12 bases lay between the germline ends. The germline CDR1 and CDR2 sequences are SGHNT and YYREEE (reference sequence). The CDR3 contains 15 residues. The CDR3 DNA reads TGTGCCAGCAGCTTGGCCGGGGCAGTAAAAGAGACCCAGTACTTC. It encodes CASSLAGAVKETQYF.

This rearrangement joins TRBV5-4 to TRBJ1-2; 7 positions match TRBD1. The germline V gene has CDR1 SGHNT and CDR2 YYREEE (reference sequence). After removal of 0 bases from V and 8 bases from J, the junction contained 13 bases not matched to a gene. CDR3 length: 16 residues. The DNA for the CDR3 is TGTGCCAGCAGCTTGGTGGGGGTACAGGGGCGAGAGGGCTACACCTTC. Protein product: CASSLVGVQGREGYTF.

The V call is TRBV6-6, the J call TRBJ1-1; D call uncertain. The CDR3 extends over 12 amino acids. The V and J ends lost 2 bases and 7 bases respectively, with 8 bases between them. Looked up from germline, CDR1 is MNHNY and CDR2 is SVGAGI (reference sequence). The CDR3 reads CASSYVQIEAFF. Here the CDR3 DNA reads TGTGCCAGCAGTTACGTACAGATTGAAGCTTTCTTT.